Shown below are 19 T cell receptor beta chains from a single sample sequenced in a study of shared clonotypes between healthy human individuals. Produced via immunoSEQ multiplex PCR; TCRdb's table is partial and in-frame only. The sample lists some 2,500,000 clones, 93% occurring once. The specimen was naive CD4+ T cells from PBMCs. Subset given: CD45RA+ positively selected. These receptors originate from a man aged 18 to 35 in good health. Some clones in this sample may be carry-over from other donors' samples.

This clone was recorded only once. J is TRBJ2-1 and V is TRBV7-8, with 11 positions matching TRBD2. Germline trimming cut 4 bases from V and 5 bases from J; bases unmatched to any gene: 13. CDR1 SGHVS and CDR2 FQNEAQ come from the germline V gene. CDR3 length: 18 residues. The CDR3 nucleotides are TGTGCCAGCAGCTCCAACCCCGGGACTAGCGGAACCCACAATGAGCAGTTCTTC. It encodes CASSSNPGTSGTHNEQFF.

This chain connects TRBV14 to TRBJ2-5, with TRBD1 matching over 7 bases. Germline-derived CDR1 and CDR2 are SGHDN and FVKESK. The junction had 7 bases not matched to a gene; V was cut back by 6 bases and J by 0 bases. The CDR3 loop spans 15 amino acids. CDR3 DNA sequence: TGTGCCAGCAGTCTAAGGACAGGCTACCAAGAGACCCAGTACTTC. As protein: CASSLRTGYQETQYF.

The gene calls are TRBV7-9 and TRBJ2-2; 10 bases line up with TRBD2. The CDR3 covers 17 residues. The ends lost 5 bases at V and 6 bases at J; junction bases unmatched: 12. Germline V gene lookup returns CDR1 SEHNR and CDR2 FQNEAQ (reference sequence). The CDR3 sequence is CASSPTPSGSKAGELFF. CDR3 in DNA: TGTGCCAGCAGCCCGACCCCTAGCGGGAGTAAAGCCGGGGAGCTGTTTTTT.

The CDR3 protein is CASSDDLNRQGLLRELFF. CDR3 sequence (DNA): TGTGCCAGCAGTGATGACCTTAATCGACAGGGCCTCTTGCGGGAGCTGTTTTTT. The chain carries TRBV6-1 and TRBJ2-2; 7 nucleotides match TRBD1. The trim removed 3 bases at V and 9 bases at J, leaving 19 bases unmatched. CDR3 length: 18 amino acids. CDR1 and CDR2 from the germline V gene are MNHNS and SASEGT.

As to this clone: The identical CDR3 is also encoded by other nucleotide sequences in the sample. The genes are TRBV5-1 and TRBJ2-5, with D perhaps TRBD2 (5 bases). Germline V lookup: CDR1 SGHRS, CDR2 YFSETQ. The CDR3 runs 13 residues. The V end lost 4 bases, the J end lost 2 bases, and 9 bases lay between the germline ends. CDR3 coding DNA: TGCGCCAGCAGCCTCGGCGGGCAAGAGACCCAGTACTTC. Translating gives CASSLGGQETQYF.

V usage is TRBV15 and J usage is TRBJ2-7; D gene ambiguous. Germline loops: CDR1 LNHNV, CDR2 YYDKDF (reference sequence). The V and J ends lost 0 bases and 4 bases respectively, with 13 bases between them. This CDR3 is built from 15 residues. DNA of the CDR3: TGTGCCACCAGCAGAGAAGTGGGAAATACGTACGAGCAGTACTTC. Translating gives CATSREVGNTYEQYF.

Remarks on this clone: A junction end diverges from the germline sequence, so it may reflect a read error. Other DNA sequences in this specimen translate into the identical CDR3. The rearrangement uses TRBV7-3 and TRBJ2-1; 7 bases are a match to TRBD2. CDR3 length: 15 amino acids. Germline CDR1 is SGHTA and CDR2 is FQGTGA. The CDR3 sequence: CASSLGAGAYNEQFF. The CDR3 nucleotides are TGTGCCAGCAGCTTAGGTGCGGGAGCCTATAATGAGCAGTTCTTC. The full variable domain, rest sourced from reference TRBV7-3 and TRBJ2-1, is GAGVSQTPSNKVTEKGKYVELRCDPISGHTALYWYRQSLGQGPEFLIYFQGTGAADDSGLPNDRFFAVRPEGSVSTLKIQRTERGDSAVYLCASSLGAGAYNEQFFGPGTRLTVL.

The chain carries TRBV9 and TRBJ2-3; the D is unclear. Germline lookup yields CDR1 SGDLS and CDR2 YYNGEE. CDR3 size: 15 residues. V was trimmed by 0 bases and J by 6 bases, leaving 14 bases between them. The CDR3 loop reads CASSVGERRLDTQYF. In DNA, the CDR3 is TGTGCCAGCAGCGTAGGCGAAAGAAGATTGGATACGCAGTATTTT.

The rearrangement joins TRBV9 to TRBJ2-2; 10 bases map to TRBD2. V dropped 4 bases and J dropped 1; count of bases not matched to a gene: 4. Germline values: CDR1 SGDLS, CDR2 YYNGEE. The CDR3 covers 16 residues. The CDR3 DNA reads TGTGCCAGCAGCACCCGACTAGCGGGGAACACCGGGGAGCTGTTTTTT. This sequence encodes CASSTRLAGNTGELFF.

The V and J genes are TRBV13 and TRBJ2-1; TRBD2 agrees at 10 bases. This CDR3 is 19 amino acids long. The trim removed 4 bases at V and 3 bases at J, leaving 15 bases unmatched. The germline V gene encodes CDR1 PRHDT and CDR2 FYEKMQ (reference sequence). The CDR3 DNA reads TGTGCCAGCAGCTACGGACTAGCGGTCCTAGGGGGGATCTACAATGAGCAGTTCTTC. It specifies CASSYGLAVLGGIYNEQFF.

V is TRBV18 and J is TRBJ2-5; D unclear. Trimming took off 5 bases at V and 0 bases at J, with 4 bases between the two ends. The CDR3 has 12 residues. In germline, CDR1 is KGHSH, CDR2 LQKENI. The CDR3 nucleotides read TGTGCCAGCTCATACAACCAAGAGACCCAGTACTTC. Translation: CASSYNQETQYF.

This rearrangement joins TRBV25-1 to TRBJ2-3, with 8 bases fitting TRBD2. CDR1 and CDR2 (germline): MGHDK, SYGVNS. The CDR3 totals 15 residues. V gave up 3 bases and J gave up 5 bases; unmatched junction bases: 7. CDR3: CASSDLAGGGDTQYF. CDR3 coding DNA: TGTGCCAGCAGTGATCTGGCGGGAGGTGGAGATACGCAGTATTTT.

This chain uses TRBV7-9 with TRBJ2-7; D is unclear. V lost 5 bases to trimming and J lost 6 bases, with 17 bases between them. Germline lookup yields CDR1 SEHNR and CDR2 FQNEAQ (reference sequence). This CDR3 has 14 amino acids. CDR3 nucleotide sequence: TGTGCCAGCAGCCCTACGGATGGGGTAACCGAGCAGTACTTC. Its protein product is CASSPTDGVTEQYF.

J is TRBJ1-1 and V is TRBV6-1; 7 nucleotides match TRBD1. This CDR3 is 12 amino acids long. The germline V gene encodes CDR1 MNHNS and CDR2 SASEGT. The DNA of the CDR3 is TGTGGGGCTCGGGACAGTTACACTGAAGCTTTCTTT. Amino acid sequence: CGARDSYTEAFF.

V gene TRBV4-1 combines with J gene TRBJ2-7; 10 bases line up with TRBD1. The germline gives CDR1 MGHRA, CDR2 YSYEKL. There are 15 residues in the CDR3. The junction had 5 bases not matched to a gene; V was cut back by 3 bases and J by 3 bases. The CDR3 coding sequence is TGCGCCAGCAGCCAGGCCGGGACAGGGGTCTACGAGCAGTACTTC. Translating gives CASSQAGTGVYEQYF.

The rearrangement links TRBV28 to TRBJ2-7; TRBD2 matches 13 bases. V lost 5 bases and J lost 12; bases outside the gene matches: 10. The CDR3 is 14 amino acids. Germline values: CDR1 MDHEN, CDR2 SYDVKM. The DNA of the CDR3 is TGTGCCAGCAGTATACTAGCGGGAGGGTCCCGGAGGTACTTC. Its protein is CASSILAGGSRRYF. Looking up the rest from reference TRBV28 and TRBJ2-7 gives the full variable domain: DVKVTQSSRYLVKRTGEKVFLECVQDMDHENMFWYRQDPGLGLRLIYFSYDVKMKEKGDIPEGYSVSREKKERFSLILESASTNQTSMYLCASSILAGGSRRYFGPGTRLTVT.

The chain carries TRBV5-1 and TRBJ1-1, with TRBD1 matching over 8 bases. The CDR3 is 21 residues long. V dropped 0 bases and J dropped 0; count of bases not matched to a gene: 19. The germline CDR1 and CDR2 sequences are SGHRS and YFSETQ. The CDR3 here is CASSLEFRGGRTGSMNTEAFF. The CDR3 region has the DNA TGCGCCAGCAGCTTGGAATTTCGGGGTGGCAGGACAGGGTCCATGAACACTGAAGCTTTCTTT.

The chain employs TRBV5-5 and TRBJ1-4; D is ambiguous. The CDR3 consists of 16 residues. Trimming took off 1 base at V and 7 bases at J, with 17 bases between the two ends. The germline V gene encodes CDR1 SGHKS and CDR2 YYEKEE (reference sequence). This chain's CDR3 is CASSLTPLVVGEKLFF. In DNA, the CDR3 is TGTGCCAGCAGCTTGACGCCCTTAGTTGTGGGTGAAAAACTGTTTTTT.

This chain connects TRBV5-1 to TRBJ2-7; 8 positions agree with TRBD2. Germline CDR1 SGHRS, CDR2 YFSETQ. The CDR3 covers 15 residues. V dropped 2 bases and J dropped 4; count of bases not matched to a gene: 8. In DNA, the CDR3 is TGCGCCAGCAGCTTTACCGGGACTAGGCAGTACGAGCAGTACTTC. It codes for CASSFTGTRQYEQYF.